This entry lists 9 T cell receptor beta chains sequenced from one sample in a study of cytomegalovirus exposure and HLA in healthy donors. PCR employed 60 Vbeta and 13 Jbeta primers. Assay used: immunoSEQ multiplex PCR; TCRdb lists only in-frame clones, some missing. Of about 140,000 clones listed, around three quarters are singletons. The sequencing input was PBMCs. The receptors were sampled from a woman aged 55-69 years in good health and CMV-seropositive.

This chain connects TRBV2 to TRBJ2-1; 14 bases match TRBD2. This CDR3 is built from 15 residues. Germline V lookup: CDR1 SNHLY, CDR2 FYNNEI. Losses at the gene ends were 7 bases for V and 13 bases for J; bases not matched to a gene: 12. CDR3 sequence: CASKSTSGGAGGQFF. CDR3 nucleotides: TGTGCCAGCAAATCGACTAGCGGGGGGGCCGGCGGTCAGTTCTTC.

V and J are TRBV28 and TRBJ2-7; D may be TRBD1 (6 bases). The germline V gene has CDR1 MDHEN and CDR2 SYDVKM. V was trimmed by 6 bases and J by 3 bases, leaving 9 bases between them. The CDR3 spans 12 residues. The CDR3 region is CASRPGDYEQYF. The DNA of the CDR3 is TGTGCCAGCAGACCAGGGGACTACGAGCAGTACTTC. Full variable domain (outside the CDR3, taken from reference TRBV28 and TRBJ2-7): DVKVTQSSRYLVKRTGEKVFLECVQDMDHENMFWYRQDPGLGLRLIYFSYDVKMKEKGDIPEGYSVSREKKERFSLILESASTNQTSMYLCASRPGDYEQYFGPGTRLTVT.

V usage is TRBV6-6 and J usage is TRBJ1-6; TRBD1 matches 8 bases. The CDR3 spans 15 residues. The trim removed 2 bases at V and 7 bases at J, leaving 4 bases unmatched. Looked up from germline, CDR1 is MNHNY and CDR2 is SVGAGI (reference sequence). For the CDR3, the DNA is TGTGCCAGCAGTTACCCAGGGGGCAGGAATTCACCCCTCCACTTT. Translation gives CASSYPGGRNSPLHF.

The chain joins TRBV4-1 to TRBJ2-3, with TRBD2 matching over 9 bases. The germline V gene encodes CDR1 MGHRA and CDR2 YSYEKL. Trimming removed 4 bases from V and 0 bases from J; junction bases left unmatched: 11. The CDR3 is made up of 18 amino acids. The CDR3 here is CASSLRGGRGPSTDTQYF. In DNA form, the CDR3 reads TGCGCCAGCAGCCTAAGGGGCGGGAGGGGCCCTAGCACAGATACGCAGTATTTT.

The chain combines TRBV5-4 with TRBJ1-1; D unclear. This CDR3 has 13 amino acids. V was clipped by 4 bases and J by 7 bases, with 14 bases between them. CDR1 SGHNT and CDR2 YYREEE come from the germline V gene (reference sequence). CDR3 residues: CASSLGGRGEAFF. CDR3 sequence (DNA): TGTGCCAGCAGCCTGGGCGGGAGAGGTGAAGCTTTCTTT.

The V and J genes are TRBV19 and TRBJ1-1, with 12 positions matching TRBD1. Germline trimming cut 10 bases from V and 3 bases from J; bases unmatched to any gene: 9. The CDR3 runs 15 residues. Looked up from germline, CDR1 is LNHDA and CDR2 is SQIVND (reference sequence). The CDR3 bases are TGTGCCACAACCGGGACAGGGGGCATCTACACTGAAGCTTTCTTT. Residues: CATTGTGGIYTEAFF. Together with reference TRBV19 and TRBJ1-1, the CDR3 gives the full variable domain: DGGITQSPKYLFRKEGQNVTLSCEQNLNHDAMYWYRQDPGQGLRLIYYSQIVNDFQKGDIAEGYSVSREKKESFPLTVTSAQKNPTAFYLCATTGTGGIYTEAFFGQGTRLTVV.

This clone turned up a few times. The CDR3 is CASSGEGLAHNEQFF. The DNA of the CDR3 is TGTGCCAGCAGCGGAGAGGGACTAGCGCACAATGAGCAGTTCTTC. The chain is built from TRBV9 and TRBJ2-1; 10 bases are a match to TRBD2. The CDR3 spans 15 residues. V lost 3 bases, J lost 5 bases, and 5 bases stayed unmatched. Germline V lookup: CDR1 SGDLS, CDR2 YYNGEE.

J is TRBJ1-5 and V is TRBV2, with D unresolved. The CDR3 loop spans 13 amino acids. CDR1 and CDR2 from the germline V gene are SNHLY and FYNNEI. Trimming took 3 bases from V and 7 from J, leaving 10 bases between them. In DNA, the CDR3 is TGTGCCAGCAGTGAGTCGGGTCTCCAGCCCCAGCATTTT. This codes for CASSESGLQPQHF.

V usage is TRBV28 and J usage is TRBJ1-2; D is ambiguous. This CDR3 comprises 11 residues. Trimming pared 11 bases from V and 12 bases from J, leaving 19 bases between. CDR1 and CDR2 (germline): MDHEN, SYDVKM. The chain's CDR3 is CAAGRVFRNTF. Here the CDR3 DNA reads TGTGCCGCTGGTCGGGTATTTCGGAACACCTTC.